This paragraph covers one T cell receptor (beta chain) sequence. The data stem from a study of blood T cell repertoires in COVID-19. Profiling relied on immunoSEQ multiplex PCR, and the TCRdb table lists in-frame clones only, not all of them. This table holds 150,000 to 200,000 clones, 70% to 90% found once. The V gene's germline CDR1 is SNHLY and CDR2 FYNNEI. J was trimmed by 4 bases and V by 3 bases; bases with no gene match: 3. This CDR3 has 14 amino acids. The rearrangement uses TRBV2 and TRBJ1-2; 9 nucleotides agree with TRBD1. This receptor was taken from a woman between 45 and 65 years old who had recovered from COVID-19. Sequenced sample: PBMCs or T cells enriched from blood (not recorded which). CDR3 coding DNA: TGTGCCAGCAGTGACGTGGGACAGGGCTATGGCTACACCTTC. As protein: CASSDVGQGYGYTF.